One and the same sample provided the 15 T cell receptor beta chains below, sequenced in a study of T cells after yellow fever vaccination. From the 5' RACE reads, TCRdb called clonotypes with MiXCR, one entry per CDR3 protein. The sample lists fewer than 35,000 distinct CDR3 sequences; roughly a tenth were seen once. Sequences were derived from PBMCs, either bulk or a sorted T-cell subset (CD4+, CD8+, memory, or dextramer-sorted; not recorded which), sampled less than 16 days after the first yellow fever vaccination. The receptor set was obtained from a man between 18 and 29 years old who received the YFV17D yellow fever vaccine.

On this clonotype itself: This may be a read error: a much more frequent sequence differs by one nucleotide. This sequence joins TRBV7-8 and TRBJ2-7, with D uncertain. Germline CDR1 and CDR2: SGHVS and FQNEAQ. CDR3 length: 12 amino acids. This CDR3 reads CASSLPPYGQYF. In DNA form, the CDR3 reads TGTGCCAGCAGCTTACCACCCTACGGGCAGTACTTC.

This clonotype has ten or more counts. The rearrangement joins TRBV3-1 to TRBJ2-7; TRBD1 might be the D (5 bases). The germline V and J ends were trimmed by 1 base and 5 bases, with 15 bases remaining between them. The CDR3 length is 15 residues. Per the germline V gene, CDR1 is LGHDT and CDR2 is YNNKEL (reference sequence). The CDR3 protein is CASSQVRRAKDEQYF. CDR3 DNA sequence: TGTGCCAGCAGCCAAGTCCGCAGGGCTAAGGACGAGCAGTACTTC.

This clonotype was seen ten or more times. V is TRBV5-1 and J is TRBJ2-3, with TRBD1 matching over 9 bases. CDR1 and CDR2 from the germline V gene are SGHRS and YFSETQ. Unmatched junction bases numbered 2, after V lost 0 bases and J lost 12 bases. CDR3 length equals 12 residues. The CDR3 here is CASSLGDRDQYF. In nucleotides, the CDR3 is TGCGCCAGCAGCTTGGGGGACAGGGACCAGTATTTT. The full variable domain, in which reference TRBV5-1 and TRBJ2-3 provide the parts outside the CDR3, is KAGVTQTPRYLIKTRGQQVTLSCSPISGHRSVSWYQQTPGQGLQFLFEYFSETQRNKGNFPGRFSGRQFSNSRSEMNVSTLELGDSALYLCASSLGDRDQYFGPGTRLTVL.

This clonotype was counted ten times or more. The rearrangement links TRBV7-8 to TRBJ1-5, with a weak D call TRBD1 (5 bases). V dropped 0 bases and J dropped 3 bases, with 6 bases sitting between them. Germline values: CDR1 SGHVS, CDR2 FQNEAQ. This CDR3 has 14 amino acids. The CDR3 DNA sequence: TGTGCCAGCAGCTTAGCGACAGCCAATCAGCCCCAGCATTTT. Residues: CASSLATANQPQHF. Drawing the rest from reference TRBV7-8 and TRBJ1-5, the complete variable domain is GAGVSQSPRYKVAKRGQDVALRCDPISGHVSLFWYQQALGQGPEFLTYFQNEAQLDKSGLPSDRFFAERPEGSVSTLKIQRTQQEDSAVYLCASSLATANQPQHFGDGTRLSIL.

This clonotype was found many times. The chain employs TRBV12-3 or TRBV12-4 and TRBJ2-2; D not resolved. Trimming took 8 bases from V and 6 from J, leaving 13 bases between them. The CDR3 spans 13 residues. The CDR3 coding sequence is TGTGCCAGCGCCTTATGGACGGCCGGGGAGCTGTTTTTT. Protein product: CASALWTAGELFF.

This clonotype came up many times. The CDR3 here is CASSVRGVEQPQHF. For the CDR3, the DNA is TGTGCCAGCAGCGTCAGGGGAGTCGAGCAGCCCCAGCATTTT. The V and J genes are TRBV7-2 and TRBJ1-5, with a weak D call TRBD1 (6 bases). In germline, CDR1 is SGHTA, CDR2 FQGNSA. The CDR3 spans 14 residues. V was cut by 5 bases and J by 7 bases, with 15 bases left in between.

Details on this clonotype: A much more abundant neighbour one base away suggests this may be a read error. This chain connects TRBV7-9 to TRBJ1-5, with TRBD1 matching 9 bases. The germline CDR1 and CDR2 sequences are SEHNR and FQNEAQ (reference sequence). The J segment lost 5 bases and the V segment lost 3 bases, leaving 5 bases of the junction unmatched. The CDR3 extends over 15 amino acids. CDR3 nucleotides: TGTGCCAGCAGCTTGGGTTGGGACAGGGATCAGCCCCAGCATTTT. Translation gives CASSLGWDRDQPQHF.

This clonotype has at least ten counts. The gene calls are TRBV12-3 or TRBV12-4 and TRBJ1-6, with a weak D call TRBD1 (5 bases). With 4 bases removed from V and 11 bases from J, the gap between germline ends came to 15 bases. This CDR3 has 14 residues. The CDR3: CASSSLLRVAPLHF. The DNA of the CDR3 is TGTGCCAGCAGTTCACTCCTCAGGGTTGCACCCCTCCACTTT.

This clonotype was detected ten times or more. V usage is TRBV20-1 and J usage is TRBJ2-7; D gene ambiguous. The CDR3 has 12 residues. Germline V lookup: CDR1 DFQATT, CDR2 SNEGSKA (reference sequence). Trimming shortened V by 2 bases and J by 0 bases, and 5 bases separated the two germline ends. The CDR3, as DNA: TGCAGTGCTAGAAGCCACTCCTACGAGCAGTACGTC. This gives the protein CSARSHSYEQYV.

The chain joins TRBV20-1 to TRBJ1-5; D remains unclear. This CDR3 region has 16 residues. The V gene lost 4 bases and the J gene lost 0 bases, with 16 bases spanning the gap. The germline CDR1 and CDR2 sequences are DFQATT and SNEGSKA (reference sequence). The CDR3 loop reads CSAIRSPYYSNQPQHF. The CDR3, as DNA: TGCAGTGCTATAAGATCCCCATACTATAGCAATCAGCCCCAGCATTTT.

This clonotype is termed medium-sized. The chain combines TRBV29-1 with TRBJ2-7; D is unclear. CDR3 length equals 12 residues. Trimming stripped 1 base from V and 5 bases from J, with 9 bases between. CDR1 is SQVTM, CDR2 ANQGSEA, per germline. The CDR3 sequence: CSVEVRADEQYF. The CDR3 coding sequence is TGCAGCGTTGAAGTTCGGGCAGACGAGCAGTACTTC.

This clonotype occurred many times. The chain couples TRBV27 to TRBJ1-2, with D unresolved. Germline values: CDR1 MNHEY, CDR2 SMNVEV (reference sequence). This CDR3 has 13 amino acids. V lost 0 bases, J lost 8 bases, and 10 bases lay in between. This chain's CDR3 is CASSLSPSGGYTF. The CDR3 nucleotides are TGTGCCAGCAGTTTATCCCCCTCCGGAGGCTACACCTTC.

Many counts were recorded for this clonotype. V and J are TRBV20-1 and TRBJ2-5; a weak D match, TRBD2 (6 bases). This CDR3 has 13 residues. Trimming removed 2 bases at V and 5 bases at J, with 12 bases between. Germline V gene data show CDR1 as DFQATT and CDR2 as SNEGSKA (reference sequence). CDR3: CSARQGGGETQYF. In DNA, the CDR3 is TGCAGTGCTAGACAGGGTGGGGGGGAGACCCAGTACTTC.

Concerning this clonotype itself: A single base separates this from a much larger clone, so it may be a read error. The rearrangement links TRBV4-1 to TRBJ2-7, with 9 bases matching TRBD2. The CDR3 has 14 amino acids. In germline, CDR1 is MGHRA, CDR2 YSYEKL. CDR3 sequence (DNA): TGCGCCAGCAGCCGGCTAGCGGGGAGCTACGAGAAGTACGTC. Translating gives CASSRLAGSYEKYV.

This clonotype has at least ten counts. The CDR3 nucleotides read TGTGCCAGCAGTGACGGGGCGGCGGGGACCCAGTACTTC. The encoded protein is CASSDGAAGTQYF. The chain joins TRBV2 to TRBJ2-5; perhaps D is TRBD1 or TRBD2 (5 bases each). The CDR3 spans 13 residues. Trimming stripped 3 bases from V and 7 bases from J, with 12 bases between. Germline V gene data show CDR1 as SNHLY and CDR2 as FYNNEI.